This T cell receptor (beta chain) was recorded in a study of shared clonotypes between healthy human individuals. About the research overall: The donor pool was made up of two women and three men aged 18 to 49. Each donor contributed plates that comprised three CD4 naive, three CD4 memory, two CD8 naive and one CD8 memory. Broader study findings: With several donors compared, around 4.7% of naive CD4 clonotypes were shared. Naive subsets generally had larger estimated richness than memory subsets.

Some clones are missing from TCRdb's copy, which holds only in-frame ones; the method was immunoSEQ multiplex PCR. This table has around 2,000,000 clones, about 92% appearing once. CD45RO negativity and positive selection for CCR7 defined naive CD8 cells, a population that excluded terminally differentiated effector memory CD45RA+ cells. Regarding this clone: The antigen remains undetermined. Other DNA sequences in the same sample also yield this CDR3.

The specimen was naive CD8+ T cells from PBMCs. The sequence came from a man aged 18-30 years in good health. Some clones in this sample may be carry-over from other donors' samples.

The CDR3 spells CASSLGFNEQFF. The CDR3 nucleotides are TGTGCCAGCAGCTTAGGATTCAATGAGCAGTTCTTC. The rearrangement joins TRBV7-9 to TRBJ2-1; no firm D call. V shed 1 base and J shed 6 bases, with 4 bases lying between them. Germline values: CDR1 SEHNR, CDR2 FQNEAQ (reference sequence). The CDR3 extends over 12 amino acids.